This T cell receptor (beta chain) emerged from a study of long-term antiretroviral therapy in people with HIV. General study results and limits: In the period from about 2004 to 2017, blood was collected, possibly under older ART regimens. Subsequent to ART, diversity was augmented yet persisted below that of transplant donor controls. CDR3 lengths in HIV samples spanned a narrower range than controls.

The CDR3 length is 14 residues. Looked up from germline, CDR1 is ENHRY and CDR2 is SYGVKD. V dropped 4 bases and J dropped 5 bases, with 12 bases sitting between them. In regard to this clone: Its antigen is undetermined.

The authors ran the immunoSEQ assay, v3.0, at survey level. Assay: immunoSEQ multiplex PCR; the TCRdb copy retains only in-frame clones and omits some. The sample lists about 8,600 clones, roughly four fifths occurring once. Among participants with HIV, every one received treatment in the United States. This specimen consisted of unsorted PBMCs, obtained 0.6 years before starting antiretroviral therapy. V gene TRBV10-3 combines with J gene TRBJ1-5; no clear D gene. The TCR was taken from a man in his forties with HIV. CDR3 nucleotide sequence: TGTGCCATCAGTGGGAACAGAGCGGATCAGCCCCAGCATTTT. Translation: CAISGNRADQPQHF.